The 28 T cell receptor beta chains given below trace back to one sample, sequenced in a study of PD-1 blockade in classical Hodgkin lymphoma. Only in-frame clones appear in the TCRdb table, and some are missing; sequencing was by immunoSEQ multiplex PCR. Of 4,300 or so clones listed, roughly 86% are singletons. The time point denotes: newly diagnosed, previously untreated cHL patient sample. The authors enriched CD8+ T cells from thawed PBMCs via magnetic negative selection. Specimen: CD8+ T cells from blood. Every receptor here comes from a human donor with classical Hodgkin lymphoma.

The V call is TRBV15, the J call TRBJ2-5, with no clear D. The germline CDR1 and CDR2 sequences are LNHNV and YYDKDF (reference sequence). V gave up 0 bases and J gave up 3 bases, with 8 bases separating them. The CDR3 length is 14 residues. DNA of the CDR3: TGTGCCACCAGCAGAGAGCTTGGGGAAGAGACCCAGTACTTC. It encodes CATSRELGEETQYF.

The chain joins TRBV28 to TRBJ2-4; 10 bases are shared with TRBD1. This CDR3 is built from 14 residues. Per the germline V gene, CDR1 is MDHEN and CDR2 is SYDVKM. V trimming: 6 bases; J trimming: 6 bases; junction bases outside the gene matches: 5. In DNA form, the CDR3 reads TGTGCCAGCAGCTACGGACAGGGGGGAAACATTCAGTACTTC. Protein: CASSYGQGGNIQYF.

The chain carries TRBV7-8 and TRBJ2-1; the D gene is possibly TRBD2 (6 bases). The CDR3 consists of 14 residues. The V end was cut by 5 bases, the J end by 3 bases, with 11 bases between. From germline, CDR1 is SGHVS and CDR2 FQNEAQ. CDR3 in amino acids: CASSPRTIYNEQFF. CDR3 DNA: TGTGCCAGCAGCCCGAGGACTATCTACAATGAGCAGTTCTTC.

The chain couples TRBV4-3 to TRBJ2-7; 9 nucleotides agree with TRBD2. Germline V gene data show CDR1 as LGHNA and CDR2 as YSLEER. CDR3 length: 18 amino acids. V dropped 2 bases and J dropped 2; count of bases not matched to a gene: 13. The CDR3 nucleotides are TGCGCCAGCAGCCAATCCCCGGCAACTAGCGGGCAGACCTACGAGCAGTACTTC. Translated, it gives CASSQSPATSGQTYEQYF.

The chain recombines TRBV19 with TRBJ2-1, with 9 bases fitting TRBD1. The V and J ends lost 0 bases and 2 bases, in that order; junction bases with no gene match: 14. The length of the CDR3 is 20 residues. The germline gives CDR1 LNHDA, CDR2 SQIVND (reference sequence). The CDR3 DNA reads TGTGCCAGTAGTATAGATAATAATAGGGTGGGACAGGGACCCTACAATGAGCAGTTCTTC. Translating it yields CASSIDNNRVGQGPYNEQFF. Based on the CDR3 plus reference TRBV19 and TRBJ2-1, the full variable domain is DGGITQSPKYLFRKEGQNVTLSCEQNLNHDAMYWYRQDPGQGLRLIYYSQIVNDFQKGDIAEGYSVSREKKESFPLTVTSAQKNPTAFYLCASSIDNNRVGQGPYNEQFFGPGTRLTVL.

The count of this clone is one. The chain couples TRBV5-5 to TRBJ2-3, with 11 bases that match TRBD2. The CDR3 spans 16 residues. V shed 0 bases and J 8 bases; nucleotides not matched to a gene: 8. Germline V gene lookup returns CDR1 SGHKS and CDR2 YYEKEE (reference sequence). CDR3 sequence (DNA): TGTGCCAGCAGCTTGGATCTTAGCGGGAGGGCGGGTACGCAGTATTTT. Its translation: CASSLDLSGRAGTQYF.

The gene calls are TRBV6-5 and TRBJ1-5, with D possibly matching TRBD1 (5 bases). V dropped 6 bases and J dropped 1 base, with 13 bases sitting between them. This CDR3 spans 15 amino acids. The germline gives CDR1 MNHEY, CDR2 SVGAGI. CDR3 residues: CASSRTWGSNQPQHF. DNA for the CDR3: TGTGCCAGCAGCAGGACCTGGGGCAGCAATCAGCCCCAGCATTTT.

The V call is TRBV27, the J call TRBJ1-4; D might be TRBD1 (5 bases). The germline V gene encodes CDR1 MNHEY and CDR2 SMNVEV (reference sequence). The CDR3 has 13 residues. The V end was cut by 2 bases, the J end by 8 bases, with 9 bases between. The CDR3 protein is CASSLQGDEKLFF. The CDR3 nucleotides are TGTGCCAGCAGTTTACAGGGAGACGAAAAACTGTTTTTT.

The rearrangement uses TRBV9 and TRBJ2-1, with 8 positions matching TRBD1. CDR3 length equals 15 residues. CDR1 SGDLS and CDR2 YYNGEE come from the germline V gene. The ends lost 4 bases at V and 4 bases at J; junction bases unmatched: 7. CDR3 sequence reads: CASSIQGAGYNEQFF. CDR3 sequence (DNA): TGTGCCAGCAGCATCCAGGGGGCAGGTTACAATGAGCAGTTCTTC.

The chain couples TRBV9 to TRBJ2-5, with D unclear. The CDR3 consists of 14 residues. Trimming removed 2 bases at V and 2 bases at J, with 10 bases between. CDR1 and CDR2 (germline): SGDLS, YYNGEE. CDR3 sequence: CASSVGSGQETQYF. CDR3 DNA: TGTGCCAGCAGCGTGGGGTCCGGGCAAGAGACCCAGTACTTC.

The chain links TRBV27 to TRBJ1-2; D uncertain. CDR1 is MNHEY and CDR2 is SMNVEV in the germline V gene (reference sequence). Trimming removed 0 bases from V and 3 bases from J, with 8 bases in between. This CDR3 spans 14 amino acids. CDR3 nucleotides: TGTGCCAGCAGTTTATCTCTGGGCTACTATGGCTACACCTTC. Protein: CASSLSLGYYGYTF.

This clone was detected a few times. The chain uses TRBV7-9 and TRBJ2-5; D remains ambiguous. The CDR3 contains 15 residues. CDR1 and CDR2 (germline): SEHNR, FQNEAQ (reference sequence). Trimming stripped 3 bases from V and 2 bases from J, with 13 bases between. CDR3 nucleotide sequence: TGTGCCAGCAGCTTGTCGGGTAGGCCGCAAGAGACCCAGTACTTC. Residues: CASSLSGRPQETQYF. The whole variable domain, remainder taken from reference TRBV7-9 and TRBJ2-5, is DTGVSQNPRHKITKRGQNVTFRCDPISEHNRLYWYRQTLGQGPEFLTYFQNEAQLEKSRLLSDRFSAERPKGSFSTLEIQRTEQGDSAMYLCASSLSGRPQETQYFGPGTRLLVL.

The chain recombines TRBV7-2 with TRBJ2-2; no clear D gene. Germline V gene lookup returns CDR1 SGHTA and CDR2 FQGNSA. CDR3 length: 16 amino acids. V lost 3 bases, J lost 2 bases, and 13 bases lay in between. The DNA of the CDR3 is TGTGCCAGCAGCTTTGCGCTTTGGGGTAACACCGGGGAGCTGTTTTTT. Protein: CASSFALWGNTGELFF. Drawing the rest from reference TRBV7-2 and TRBJ2-2, the complete variable domain is GAGVSQSPSNKVTEKGKDVELRCDPISGHTALYWYRQSLGQGLEFLIYFQGNSAPDKSGLPSDRFSAERTGGSVSTLTIQRTQQEDSAVYLCASSFALWGNTGELFFGEGSRLTVL.

This chain joins TRBV7-6 and TRBJ2-7; the D gene is possibly TRBD2 (6 bases). The V end was cut by 5 bases, the J end by 6 bases, with 14 bases between. The CDR3 contains 13 residues. The germline V gene has CDR1 SGHVS and CDR2 FNYEAQ. The CDR3 nucleotides read TGTGCCAGCAGCCGTACTAGCCGAGGCGAGCAGTACTTC. This translates into CASSRTSRGEQYF.

The chain uses TRBV19 and TRBJ1-1, with 7 bases that match TRBD1. Germline V lookup: CDR1 LNHDA, CDR2 SQIVND (reference sequence). The J segment lost 3 bases and the V segment lost 3 bases, leaving 7 bases of the junction unmatched. The length of the CDR3 is 15 residues. CDR3 loop: CASSIRTGGDTEAFF. CDR3 sequence (DNA): TGTGCCAGTAGTATTAGGACAGGAGGGGACACTGAAGCTTTCTTT.

The chain joins TRBV6-5 to TRBJ1-3; D uncertain. The V and J ends lost 2 bases and 0 bases respectively, with 8 bases between them. From germline, CDR1 is MNHEY and CDR2 SVGAGI. The CDR3 totals 15 residues. This CDR3 is CASSYAGGSGNTIYF. DNA of the CDR3: TGTGCCAGCAGTTACGCAGGCGGCTCTGGAAACACCATATATTTT.

This clone was observed a handful of times. The chain's CDR3 is CASSQDDTSNQPQHF. The CDR3 DNA is TGTGCCAGCAGCCAAGATGACACTAGCAATCAGCCCCAGCATTTT. The chain is built from TRBV4-2 and TRBJ1-5; D is undetermined. V gave up 0 bases and J gave up 0 bases, with 6 bases separating them. The CDR3 contains 15 residues. Germline CDR1 LGHNA, CDR2 YNFKEQ.

The genes are TRBV6-6 and TRBJ2-7; the D is unclear. CDR1 is MNHNY and CDR2 is SVGAGI in the germline V gene (reference sequence). CDR3 length equals 13 residues. The CDR3 spells CASKPQRRDEQYF. In DNA form, the CDR3 reads TGTGCGAGTAAACCCCAACGACGGGACGAGCAGTACTTC.

The chain uses TRBV4-3 and TRBJ1-2; a weak D match, TRBD1 (5 bases). V lost 0 bases and J 2 bases, leaving 16 bases between the germline ends. Germline CDR1 is LGHNA and CDR2 is YSLEER. This CDR3 contains 17 residues. The chain's CDR3 is CASSQEGGGRRNYGYTF. Here the CDR3 DNA reads TGCGCCAGCAGCCAAGAGGGGGGGGGACGGAGAAACTATGGCTACACCTTC.

The J gene is TRBJ2-7, the V gene TRBV28, with D possibly matching TRBD1 (6 bases). CDR1 and CDR2 (germline): MDHEN, SYDVKM. Trimming cost V 5 bases and J 2 bases, with 19 bases left between them. The CDR3 totals 16 residues. The DNA for the CDR3 is TGTGCCAGCAGTGAATACCCCGACAGGTTTGCCTACGAGCAGTACTTC. It encodes CASSEYPDRFAYEQYF.

The CDR3 coding sequence is TGCGCCAGCAGTCGACAGGGTTTCTACAATGAGCAGTTCTTC. Translated: CASSRQGFYNEQFF. This chain uses TRBV23-1 with TRBJ2-1, with TRBD1 identical over 7 bases. TRBV23-1 is an ORF, with its function uncertain. This CDR3 has 14 amino acids. Trimming at V came to 4 bases and at J to 3 bases, leaving 3 bases not matched to a gene.

The V call is TRBV11-3, the J call TRBJ1-1; D gene ambiguous. There are 14 residues in the CDR3. CDR1 and CDR2 from the germline V gene are SGHNT and YENEEA. The germline V and J ends were trimmed by 3 bases and 4 bases, with 12 bases remaining between them. In nucleotides, the CDR3 is TGTGCCAGCAGCTTCGGATTGGTCGGCACTGAAGCTTTCTTT. Its translation: CASSFGLVGTEAFF.

This sequence joins TRBV29-1 and TRBJ1-2; D is ambiguous. The CDR3 length is 14 residues. Trimming pared 3 bases from V and 1 base from J, leaving 12 bases between. Germline V CDR1 and CDR2: SQVTM, ANQGSEA. The DNA for the CDR3 is TGCAGCGTTGACGGGGAGCATGGTAACTATGGCTACACCTTC. Residues: CSVDGEHGNYGYTF. The full variable domain, rest sourced from reference TRBV29-1 and TRBJ1-2, is SAVISQKPSRDICQRGTSLTIQCQVDSQVTMMFWYRQQPGQSLTLIATANQGSEATYESGFVIDKFPISRPNLTFSTLTVSNMSPEDSSIYLCSVDGEHGNYGYTFGSGTRLTVV.

The chain's CDR3 is CASIAGGFYNEQFF. The DNA for the CDR3 is TGCGCCAGTATAGCGGGAGGGTTCTACAATGAGCAGTTCTTC. V and J are TRBV5-1 and TRBJ2-1; 11 bases align to TRBD2. CDR1 and CDR2 (germline): SGHRS, YFSETQ. V was pared by 8 bases and J by 3 bases, with 4 bases of the junction left unmatched. This CDR3 spans 14 amino acids.

The rearrangement uses TRBV10-3 and TRBJ2-2; 7 nucleotides line up with TRBD2. Germline loops: CDR1 ENHRY, CDR2 SYGVKD. The V gene end was trimmed by 3 bases and the J gene end by 2 bases; junction bases not matched to a gene: 6. This CDR3 spans 16 amino acids. The CDR3 DNA reads TGTGCCATCAGTGAATTCCTAGCGGATAACACCGGGGAGCTGTTTTTT. It specifies CAISEFLADNTGELFF.

This sequence joins TRBV4-3 and TRBJ2-3, with D uncertain. Trimming shortened V by 5 bases and J by 2 bases, and 20 bases separated the two germline ends. This CDR3 comprises 17 residues. Germline-derived CDR1 and CDR2 are LGHNA and YSLEER. CDR3 loop: CASSAAWLQHLTDTQYF. Written as DNA, the CDR3 is TGCGCCAGCAGCGCCGCCTGGCTCCAGCACCTCACAGATACGCAGTATTTT.

This clone has just one count. The chain has TRBV19 and TRBJ1-5, with no clear D. The V gene lost 3 bases and the J gene lost 2 bases, with 11 bases spanning the gap. Germline CDR1 reads LNHDA; CDR2 reads SQIVND (reference sequence). This CDR3 spans 15 amino acids. The CDR3 protein is CASSISMWGNQPQHF. The CDR3 nucleotides are TGTGCCAGTAGTATTTCGATGTGGGGCAATCAGCCCCAGCATTTT. Variable domain in full (rest from reference TRBV19 and TRBJ1-5): DGGITQSPKYLFRKEGQNVTLSCEQNLNHDAMYWYRQDPGQGLRLIYYSQIVNDFQKGDIAEGYSVSREKKESFPLTVTSAQKNPTAFYLCASSISMWGNQPQHFGDGTRLSIL.

The chain employs TRBV7-8 and TRBJ2-7; D gene uncertain. Per the germline V gene, CDR1 is SGHVS and CDR2 is FQNEAQ. The length of the CDR3 is 14 residues. V shed 1 base and J shed 0 bases, with 7 bases lying between them. The DNA of the CDR3 is TGTGCCAGCAGCTTAGGGCCCAGCTCCTACGAGCAGTACTTC. This translates into CASSLGPSSYEQYF.